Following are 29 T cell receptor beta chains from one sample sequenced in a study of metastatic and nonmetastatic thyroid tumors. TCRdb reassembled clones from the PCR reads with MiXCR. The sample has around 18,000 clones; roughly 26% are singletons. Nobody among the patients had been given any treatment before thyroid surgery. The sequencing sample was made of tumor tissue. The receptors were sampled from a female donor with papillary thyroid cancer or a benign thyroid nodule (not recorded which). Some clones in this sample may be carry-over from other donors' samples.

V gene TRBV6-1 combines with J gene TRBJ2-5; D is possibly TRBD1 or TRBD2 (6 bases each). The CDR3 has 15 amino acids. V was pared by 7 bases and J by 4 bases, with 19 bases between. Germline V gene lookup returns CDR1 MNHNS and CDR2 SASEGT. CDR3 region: CASNPTKGGRETQYF. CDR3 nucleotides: TGTGCCAGCAACCCCACCAAAGGGGGGAGAGAGACCCAGTACTTC.

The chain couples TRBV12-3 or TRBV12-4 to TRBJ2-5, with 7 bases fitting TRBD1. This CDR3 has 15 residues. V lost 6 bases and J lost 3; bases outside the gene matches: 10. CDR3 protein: CASSPSGTAKETQYF. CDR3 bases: TGTGCCAGCAGCCCCTCCGGGACAGCAAAAGAGACCCAGTACTTC.

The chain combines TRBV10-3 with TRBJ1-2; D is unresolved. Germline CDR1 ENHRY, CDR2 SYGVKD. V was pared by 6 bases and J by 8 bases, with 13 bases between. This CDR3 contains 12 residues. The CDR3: CAIRGFTGGYTF. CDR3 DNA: TGTGCCATCAGGGGATTCACCGGGGGCTACACCTTC.

CDR3 in amino acids: CASSFSFRTKQETQYF. Here the CDR3 DNA reads TGTGCCAGCAGCTTCTCTTTCAGGACAAAACAAGAGACCCAGTACTTC. V usage is TRBV13 and J usage is TRBJ2-5, with a weak D call TRBD1 (5 bases). The CDR3 runs to 16 residues. Trimming pared 3 bases from V and 2 bases from J, leaving 16 bases between. Germline CDR1 and CDR2: PRHDT and FYEKMQ (reference sequence).

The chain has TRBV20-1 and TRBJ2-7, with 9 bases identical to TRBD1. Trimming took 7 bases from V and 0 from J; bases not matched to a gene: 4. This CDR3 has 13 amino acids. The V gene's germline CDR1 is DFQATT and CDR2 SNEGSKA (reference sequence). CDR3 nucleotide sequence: TGCAGTGTCCTGGGACAGGGCTCCTACGAGCAGTACTTC. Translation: CSVLGQGSYEQYF.

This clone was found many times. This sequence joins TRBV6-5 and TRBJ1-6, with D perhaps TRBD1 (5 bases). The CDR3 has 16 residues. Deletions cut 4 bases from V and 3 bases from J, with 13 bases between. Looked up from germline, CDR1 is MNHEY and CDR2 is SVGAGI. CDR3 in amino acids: CASSLRQLLYNSPLHF. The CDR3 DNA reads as TGTGCCAGCAGTTTAAGACAGCTCCTCTATAATTCACCCCTCCACTTT.

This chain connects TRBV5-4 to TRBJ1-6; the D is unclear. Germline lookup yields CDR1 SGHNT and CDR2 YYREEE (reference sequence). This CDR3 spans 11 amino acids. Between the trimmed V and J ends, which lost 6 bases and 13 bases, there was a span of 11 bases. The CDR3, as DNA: TGTGCCAGCAACCCAGAGTCCCCCCTCCACTTT. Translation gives CASNPESPLHF.

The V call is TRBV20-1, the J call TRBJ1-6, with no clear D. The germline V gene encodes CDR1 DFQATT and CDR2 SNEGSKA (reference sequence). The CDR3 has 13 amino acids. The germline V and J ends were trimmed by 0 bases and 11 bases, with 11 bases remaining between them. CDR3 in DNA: TGCAGTGCTAGAGATCCGCTTGGGGCACCCCTCCACTTT. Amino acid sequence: CSARDPLGAPLHF.

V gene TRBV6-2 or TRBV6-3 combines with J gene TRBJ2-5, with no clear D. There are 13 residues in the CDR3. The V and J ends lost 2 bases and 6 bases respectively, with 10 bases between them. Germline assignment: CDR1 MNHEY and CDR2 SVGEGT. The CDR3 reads CASSYRLGQTQYF. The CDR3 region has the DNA TGTGCCAGCAGTTACCGGCTCGGACAGACCCAGTACTTC.

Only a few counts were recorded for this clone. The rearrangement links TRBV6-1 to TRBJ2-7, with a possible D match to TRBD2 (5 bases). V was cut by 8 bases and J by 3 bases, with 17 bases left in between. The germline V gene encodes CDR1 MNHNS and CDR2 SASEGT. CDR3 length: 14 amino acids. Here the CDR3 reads CASARGEMVYEQYF. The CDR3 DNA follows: TGTGCCAGCGCACGTGGGGAGATGGTCTACGAGCAGTACTTC.

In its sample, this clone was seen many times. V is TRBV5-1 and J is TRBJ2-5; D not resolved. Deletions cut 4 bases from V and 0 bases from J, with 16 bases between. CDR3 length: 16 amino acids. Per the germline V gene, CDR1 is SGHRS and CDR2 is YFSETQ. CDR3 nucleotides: TGCGCCAGCAGCGAGATCGGTAAAGTTAACCAAGAGACCCAGTACTTC. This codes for CASSEIGKVNQETQYF.

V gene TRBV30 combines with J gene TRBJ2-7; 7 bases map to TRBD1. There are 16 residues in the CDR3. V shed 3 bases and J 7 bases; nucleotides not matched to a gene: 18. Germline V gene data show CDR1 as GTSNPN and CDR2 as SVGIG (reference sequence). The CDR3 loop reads CAWRNRQGAPRWEQYF. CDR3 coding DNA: TGTGCCTGGAGAAATCGACAGGGAGCCCCTAGGTGGGAGCAGTACTTC.

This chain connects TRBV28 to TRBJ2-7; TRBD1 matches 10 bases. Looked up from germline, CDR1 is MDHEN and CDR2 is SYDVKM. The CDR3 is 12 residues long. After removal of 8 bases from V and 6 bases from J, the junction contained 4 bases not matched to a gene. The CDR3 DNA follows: TGTGCCAGCCGGAGGGACAGGGGCGAGCAGTACTTC. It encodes CASRRDRGEQYF.

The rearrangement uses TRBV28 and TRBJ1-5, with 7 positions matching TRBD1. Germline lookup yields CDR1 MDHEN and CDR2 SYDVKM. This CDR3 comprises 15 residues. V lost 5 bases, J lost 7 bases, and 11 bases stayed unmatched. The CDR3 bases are TGTGCCAGCAGTCTCACCTTGACAGGGTGGCAGCCCCAGCATTTT. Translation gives CASSLTLTGWQPQHF.

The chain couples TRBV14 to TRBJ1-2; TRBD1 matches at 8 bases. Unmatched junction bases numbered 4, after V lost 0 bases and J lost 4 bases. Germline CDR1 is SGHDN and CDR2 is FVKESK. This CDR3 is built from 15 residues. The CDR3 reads CASSQDPGGVYGYTF. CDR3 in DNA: TGTGCCAGCAGCCAAGATCCAGGGGGCGTCTATGGCTACACCTTC.

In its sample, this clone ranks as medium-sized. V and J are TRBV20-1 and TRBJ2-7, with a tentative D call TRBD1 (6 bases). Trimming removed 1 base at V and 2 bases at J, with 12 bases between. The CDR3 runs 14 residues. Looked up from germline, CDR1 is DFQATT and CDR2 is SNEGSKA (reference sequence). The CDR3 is CSARVEDRAYEQYF. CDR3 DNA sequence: TGCAGTGCTAGAGTCGAGGACAGAGCCTACGAGCAGTACTTC.

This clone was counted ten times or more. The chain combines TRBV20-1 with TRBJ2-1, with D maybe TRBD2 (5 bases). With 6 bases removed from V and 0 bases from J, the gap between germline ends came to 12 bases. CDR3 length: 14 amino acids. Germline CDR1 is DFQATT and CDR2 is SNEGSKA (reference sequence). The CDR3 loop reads CSALEDHSYNEQFF. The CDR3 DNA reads TGCAGTGCCCTGGAGGACCACTCCTACAATGAGCAGTTCTTC.

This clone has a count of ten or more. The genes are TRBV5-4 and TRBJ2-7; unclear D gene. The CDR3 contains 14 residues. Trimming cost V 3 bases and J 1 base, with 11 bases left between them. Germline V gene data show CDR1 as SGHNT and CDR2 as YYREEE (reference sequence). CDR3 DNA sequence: TGTGCCAGCAGCTCCCGGGCGGATTCCTACGAGCAGTACTTC. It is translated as CASSSRADSYEQYF.

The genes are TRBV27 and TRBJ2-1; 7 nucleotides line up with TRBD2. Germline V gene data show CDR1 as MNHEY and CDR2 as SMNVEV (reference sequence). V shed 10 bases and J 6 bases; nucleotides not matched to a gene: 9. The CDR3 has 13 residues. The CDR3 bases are TGTGCCACCACGGGGGAGGGCCGCAATGAGCAGTTCTTC. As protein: CATTGEGRNEQFF.

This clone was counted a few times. CDR3 residues: CASSIGSGNYGYTF. The DNA for the CDR3 is TGTGCCAGTAGTATAGGATCGGGTAACTATGGCTACACCTTC. The rearrangement uses TRBV19 and TRBJ1-2, with unresolved D. The CDR3 sequence is 14 residues long. The germline V gene has CDR1 LNHDA and CDR2 SQIVND (reference sequence). Trimming stripped 1 base from V and 1 base from J, with 7 bases between.

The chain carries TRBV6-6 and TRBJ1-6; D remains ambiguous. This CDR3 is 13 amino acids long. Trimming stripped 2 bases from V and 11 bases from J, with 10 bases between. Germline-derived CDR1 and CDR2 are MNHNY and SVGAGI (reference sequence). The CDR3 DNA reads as TGTGCCAGCAGTTACAACATCCGGGCACCCCTCCACTTT. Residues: CASSYNIRAPLHF.

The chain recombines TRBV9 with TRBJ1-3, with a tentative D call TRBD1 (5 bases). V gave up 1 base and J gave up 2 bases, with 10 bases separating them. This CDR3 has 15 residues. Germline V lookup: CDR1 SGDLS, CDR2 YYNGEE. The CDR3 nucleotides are TGTGCCAGCAGCGTAAGTTCAGGGCCTGGAAACACCATATATTTT. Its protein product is CASSVSSGPGNTIYF.

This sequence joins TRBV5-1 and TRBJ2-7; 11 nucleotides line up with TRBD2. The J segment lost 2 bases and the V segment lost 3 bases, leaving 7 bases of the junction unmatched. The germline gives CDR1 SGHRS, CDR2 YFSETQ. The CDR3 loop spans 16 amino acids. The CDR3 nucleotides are TGCGCCAGCAGCTCTGGGGGACTAGCGGCCCCCTACGAGCAGTACTTC. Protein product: CASSSGGLAAPYEQYF.

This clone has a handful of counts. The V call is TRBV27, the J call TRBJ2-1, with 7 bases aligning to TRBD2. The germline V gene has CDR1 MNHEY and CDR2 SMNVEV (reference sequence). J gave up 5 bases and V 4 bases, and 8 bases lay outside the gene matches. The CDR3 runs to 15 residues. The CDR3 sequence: CASSYGLAVDNEQFF. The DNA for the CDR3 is TGTGCCAGCAGTTACGGGCTAGCGGTAGACAATGAGCAGTTCTTC.

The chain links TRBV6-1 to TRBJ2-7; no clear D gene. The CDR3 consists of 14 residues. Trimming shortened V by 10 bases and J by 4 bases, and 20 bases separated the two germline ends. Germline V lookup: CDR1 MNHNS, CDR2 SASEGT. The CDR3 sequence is CATLVNGPTYEQYF. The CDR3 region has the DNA TGTGCCACATTGGTTAACGGGCCTACTTACGAGCAGTACTTC.

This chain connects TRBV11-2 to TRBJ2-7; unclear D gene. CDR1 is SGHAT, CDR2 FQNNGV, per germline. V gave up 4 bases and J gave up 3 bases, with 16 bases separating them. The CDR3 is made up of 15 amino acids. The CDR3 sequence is CASSSPGPNLYEQYF. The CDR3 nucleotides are TGTGCCAGCAGCTCTCCAGGACCTAACCTCTACGAGCAGTACTTC. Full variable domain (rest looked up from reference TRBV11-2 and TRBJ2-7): EAGVAQSPRYKIIEKRQSVAFWCNPISGHATLYWYQQILGQGPKLLIQFQNNGVVDDSQLPKDRFSAERLKGVDSTLKIQPAKLEDSAVYLCASSSPGPNLYEQYFGPGTRLTVT.

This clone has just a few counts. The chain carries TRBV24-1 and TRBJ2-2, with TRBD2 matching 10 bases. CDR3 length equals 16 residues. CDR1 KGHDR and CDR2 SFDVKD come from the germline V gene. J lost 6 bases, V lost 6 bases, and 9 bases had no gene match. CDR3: CATSYPGTSASGELFF. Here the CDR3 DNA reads TGTGCCACCAGTTATCCCGGGACTAGCGCTTCCGGGGAGCTGTTTTTT.

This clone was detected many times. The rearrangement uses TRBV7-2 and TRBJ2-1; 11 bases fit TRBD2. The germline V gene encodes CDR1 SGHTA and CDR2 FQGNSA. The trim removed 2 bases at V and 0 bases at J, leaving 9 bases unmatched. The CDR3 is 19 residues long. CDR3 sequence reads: CASSLFSLAGGFSYNEQFF. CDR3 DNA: TGTGCCAGCAGCTTATTCAGTCTAGCGGGAGGCTTCTCCTACAATGAGCAGTTCTTC.

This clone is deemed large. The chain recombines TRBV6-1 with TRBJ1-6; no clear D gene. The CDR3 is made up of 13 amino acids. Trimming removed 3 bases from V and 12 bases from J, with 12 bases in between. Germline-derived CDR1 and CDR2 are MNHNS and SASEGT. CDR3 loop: CASSDFSPGPLHF. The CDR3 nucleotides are TGTGCCAGCAGTGACTTCTCTCCGGGACCCCTCCACTTT.